These 21 T cell receptor beta chains share one sample of origin, sequenced in a study of OX40 agonist ivuxolimab in advanced cancers. The method was immunoSEQ multiplex PCR; TCRdb's version includes in-frame clones alone and lacks a portion of them. This table holds 45,000 or so clones, more than 75% found once. The sample consisted of CD4+ or CD8+ T cells sorted from blood, taken in a trial of the OX40 agonist ivuxolimab. These receptors were obtained from an adult with an advanced solid tumor such as melanoma, head and neck, liver or kidney cancer.

The CDR3 spells CASSLVASGMGETQYF. The CDR3 DNA reads as TGTGCCAGCAGCTTGGTGGCTAGCGGGATGGGGGAGACCCAGTACTTC. J is TRBJ2-5 and V is TRBV5-4; 9 bases agree with TRBD2. The germline V gene has CDR1 SGHNT and CDR2 YYREEE (reference sequence). V was pared by 0 bases and J by 5 bases, with 8 bases of the junction left unmatched. CDR3 length: 16 residues.

The V call is TRBV28, the J call TRBJ1-4, with 11 nucleotides matching TRBD1. Germline V lookup: CDR1 MDHEN, CDR2 SYDVKM. Germline trimming cut 5 bases from V and 0 bases from J; bases unmatched to any gene: 5. The CDR3 spans 17 residues. As DNA, the CDR3 is TGTGCCAGCAGTACCGGACAGGGGGCCGCAACTAATGAAAAACTGTTTTTT. Amino acids: CASSTGQGAATNEKLFF.

The rearrangement links TRBV19 to TRBJ2-2; D is possibly TRBD2 (5 bases). CDR1 LNHDA and CDR2 SQIVND come from the germline V gene (reference sequence). The CDR3 has 15 residues. V shed 4 bases and J shed 4 bases, with 13 bases lying between them. The chain's CDR3 is CASSSSLAGTGELFF. The CDR3 DNA sequence: TGTGCCAGTAGTAGTTCCCTAGCTGGCACCGGGGAGCTGTTTTTT. The complete variable domain, with remaining parts taken from reference TRBV19 and TRBJ2-2, reads DGGITQSPKYLFRKEGQNVTLSCEQNLNHDAMYWYRQDPGQGLRLIYYSQIVNDFQKGDIAEGYSVSREKKESFPLTVTSAQKNPTAFYLCASSSSLAGTGELFFGEGSRLTVL.

J is TRBJ2-1 and V is TRBV5-1; 12 nucleotides agree with TRBD2. This CDR3 region has 18 residues. V was clipped by 1 base and J by 2 bases; unmatched bases: 7. The germline CDR1 and CDR2 sequences are SGHRS and YFSETQ. The CDR3 loop is CASSLSSGRALTYNEQFF. Written as DNA, the CDR3 is TGCGCCAGCAGCTTGTCTAGCGGGAGGGCCTTAACCTACAATGAGCAGTTCTTC.

This clone was seen a single time. The chain employs TRBV19 and TRBJ2-2; tentative D call: TRBD2 (5 bases). Germline loops: CDR1 LNHDA, CDR2 SQIVND (reference sequence). V was pared by 3 bases and J by 8 bases, with 10 bases between. CDR3 length equals 13 residues. CDR3 sequence: CASSMRAFGELFF. CDR3 DNA sequence: TGTGCCAGTAGTATGCGGGCGTTTGGGGAGCTGTTTTTT.

The gene calls are TRBV13 and TRBJ2-4; maybe TRBD2 (5 bases). The V end was cut by 6 bases, the J end by 2 bases, with 14 bases between. Germline assignment: CDR1 PRHDT and CDR2 FYEKMQ (reference sequence). The CDR3 contains 15 residues. CDR3 DNA: TGTGCCAGCAGTTTGTACGGGGAAACCAAAAACATTCAGTACTTC. Translation gives CASSLYGETKNIQYF.

V is TRBV13 and J is TRBJ2-1; 9 nucleotides match TRBD2. The V gene's germline CDR1 is PRHDT and CDR2 FYEKMQ (reference sequence). The trim removed 2 bases at V and 5 bases at J, leaving 10 bases unmatched. The CDR3 consists of 17 residues. In DNA form, the CDR3 reads TGTGCCAGCAGCTTATTCCATGCGGGAGGGCCCGACAATGAGCAGTTCTTC. Its protein is CASSLFHAGGPDNEQFF.

The chain combines TRBV23-1 with TRBJ1-4; D is unclear. TRBV23-1 is given ORF status, its function remaining uncertain. This CDR3 has 13 amino acids. V lost 7 bases to trimming and J lost 5 bases, with 11 bases between them. The CDR3 DNA is TGCGCCAGCAAGTCGGGAAGAAATGAAAAACTGTTTTTT. Translation gives CASKSGRNEKLFF.

The V call is TRBV5-6, the J call TRBJ2-2; 7 bases are shared with TRBD2. CDR3 length: 15 amino acids. CDR1 SGHDT and CDR2 YYEEEE come from the germline V gene. J lost 2 bases, V lost 4 bases, and 5 bases had no gene match. This CDR3 is CASSPGLRNTGELFF. The CDR3 bases are TGTGCCAGCAGCCCGGGACTACGCAACACCGGGGAGCTGTTTTTT.

The rearrangement links TRBV6-5 to TRBJ1-1, with D hard to call. This CDR3 is 12 amino acids long. V lost 5 bases, J lost 7 bases, and 11 bases lay in between. In germline, CDR1 is MNHEY, CDR2 SVGAGI. The DNA for the CDR3 is TGTGCCAGCAGTGATTATAGGAGTGAAGCTTTCTTT. Translated, it gives CASSDYRSEAFF.

By proportion, this clone is medium-sized. The V and J genes are TRBV4-1 and TRBJ1-5; TRBD1 agrees at 9 bases. Unmatched junction bases numbered 4, after V lost 0 bases and J lost 4 bases. Germline CDR1 reads MGHRA; CDR2 reads YSYEKL. The CDR3 contains 16 residues. The CDR3 nucleotides are TGCGCCAGCAGCCAAGAGGGACAGGGCACGAATCAGCCCCAGCATTTT. This sequence encodes CASSQEGQGTNQPQHF.

The rearrangement uses TRBV19 and TRBJ1-4; D unresolved. Germline assignment: CDR1 LNHDA and CDR2 SQIVND (reference sequence). The CDR3 totals 11 residues. Trimming removed 3 bases at V and 7 bases at J, with 3 bases between. The CDR3 nucleotides read TGTGCCAGTAGTATCCCTGAAAAACTGTTTTTT. Its translation: CASSIPEKLFF.

The CDR3 DNA reads TGTGCCAGCAGTTTATCGTATACAGGGGCGGGAAACACCATATATTTT. Translation: CASSLSYTGAGNTIYF. The chain links TRBV27 to TRBJ1-3; 7 bases match TRBD1. Germline assignment: CDR1 MNHEY and CDR2 SMNVEV (reference sequence). The CDR3 has 16 amino acids. The trim removed 0 bases at V and 4 bases at J, leaving 6 bases unmatched.

The chain combines TRBV28 with TRBJ1-1; 7 bases align to TRBD1. Germline CDR1 and CDR2: MDHEN and SYDVKM. The V segment lost 4 bases and the J segment 5 bases; nucleotides outside the gene matches: 7. The CDR3 is 14 amino acids. This CDR3 is CASSSTGQPTEAFF. Written as DNA, the CDR3 is TGTGCCAGCAGTTCAACGGGACAGCCTACTGAAGCTTTCTTT.

CDR3 sequence reads: CASSQERGAGNQPQHF. The CDR3 DNA is TGTGCCAGCAGCCAAGAACGGGGGGCAGGCAATCAGCCCCAGCATTTT. The genes are TRBV4-2 and TRBJ1-5; the D gene is possibly TRBD1 (6 bases). Germline V gene data show CDR1 as LGHNA and CDR2 as YNFKEQ. The CDR3 totals 16 residues. V was shortened by 0 bases and J by 2 bases, with 11 bases between the two germline ends.

The chain is built from TRBV7-9 and TRBJ2-2; D call uncertain. V lost 3 bases, J lost 2 bases, and 13 bases lay in between. Germline V CDR1 and CDR2: SEHNR, FQNEAQ (reference sequence). The CDR3 consists of 16 residues. CDR3 coding DNA: TGTGCCAGCAGCTTGACTCCCAGCCAAAACACCGGGGAGCTGTTTTTT. The encoded protein is CASSLTPSQNTGELFF.

This rearrangement joins TRBV4-1 to TRBJ2-7; D is uncertain. CDR1 and CDR2 (germline): MGHRA, YSYEKL. Trimming stripped 2 bases from V and 0 bases from J, with 8 bases between. The CDR3 spans 14 residues. The DNA for the CDR3 is TGCGCCAGCAGCCAAACTATGAGCTCCTACGAGCAGTACTTC. Residues: CASSQTMSSYEQYF.

The V and J genes are TRBV9 and TRBJ2-5, with D perhaps TRBD2 (6 bases). The V gene lost 3 bases and the J gene lost 2 bases, with 11 bases spanning the gap. Looked up from germline, CDR1 is SGDLS and CDR2 is YYNGEE. The CDR3 sequence is 14 residues long. DNA of the CDR3: TGTGCCAGCAGCGGCCGGGACTCACAAGAGACCCAGTACTTC. Protein: CASSGRDSQETQYF. Full variable domain (rest looked up from reference TRBV9 and TRBJ2-5): DSGVTQTPKHLITATGQRVTLRCSPRSGDLSVYWYQQSLDQGLQFLIQYYNGEERAKGNILERFSAQQFPDLHSELNLSSLELGDSALYFCASSGRDSQETQYFGPGTRLLVL.

The gene calls are TRBV9 and TRBJ2-1; D is unclear. This CDR3 has 14 amino acids. CDR1 SGDLS and CDR2 YYNGEE come from the germline V gene. V was shortened by 0 bases and J by 8 bases, with 12 bases between the two germline ends. The DNA of the CDR3 is TGTGCCAGCAGCGTAGGGGATCCGGTCGATGAGCAGTTCTTC. Residues: CASSVGDPVDEQFF. Variable domain in full (rest from reference TRBV9 and TRBJ2-1): DSGVTQTPKHLITATGQRVTLRCSPRSGDLSVYWYQQSLDQGLQFLIQYYNGEERAKGNILERFSAQQFPDLHSELNLSSLELGDSALYFCASSVGDPVDEQFFGPGTRLTVL.

The J gene is TRBJ2-7, the V gene TRBV7-9; TRBD2 aligns across 8 bases. The V gene's germline CDR1 is SEHNR and CDR2 FQNEAQ (reference sequence). The trim removed 0 bases at V and 0 bases at J, leaving 1 base unmatched. This CDR3 has 15 residues. Here the CDR3 reads CASSLASGTSYEQYF. DNA for the CDR3: TGTGCCAGCAGCTTAGCTAGCGGGACCTCCTACGAGCAGTACTTC.

This sequence joins TRBV27 and TRBJ2-7; possibly TRBD2 for D (6 bases). Germline V lookup: CDR1 MNHEY, CDR2 SMNVEV (reference sequence). The CDR3 consists of 14 residues. Trimming took 2 bases from V and 4 from J, leaving 12 bases between them. The CDR3 here is CASSLGGIPYEQYF. In DNA form, the CDR3 reads TGTGCCAGCAGTTTAGGCGGGATCCCATACGAGCAGTACTTC.